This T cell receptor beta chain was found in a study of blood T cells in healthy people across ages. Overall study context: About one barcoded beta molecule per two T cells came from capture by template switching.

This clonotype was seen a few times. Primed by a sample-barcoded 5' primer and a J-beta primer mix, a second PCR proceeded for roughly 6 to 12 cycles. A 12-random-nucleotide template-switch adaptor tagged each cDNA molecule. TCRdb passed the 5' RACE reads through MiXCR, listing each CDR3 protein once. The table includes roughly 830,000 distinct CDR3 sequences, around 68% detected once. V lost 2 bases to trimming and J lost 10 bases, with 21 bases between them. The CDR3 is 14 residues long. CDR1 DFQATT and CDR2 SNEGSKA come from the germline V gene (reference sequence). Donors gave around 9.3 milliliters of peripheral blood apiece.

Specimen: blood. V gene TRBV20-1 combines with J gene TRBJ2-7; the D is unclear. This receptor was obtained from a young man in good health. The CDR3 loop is CSARFLGGPSPQYF. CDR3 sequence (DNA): TGCAGTGCTAGATTCCTTGGCGGTCCCTCTCCCCAGTACTTC.